This is a list of T cell receptor beta chains from one sample in a study of early T cells in non-severe SARS-CoV-2 infection. MiXCR, run by TCRdb on the 5' RACE reads, gives a single entry per CDR3 protein. Counted here are over 60,000 distinct CDR3 sequences, about 9% occurring once; the ten biggest clones make up about 6.1%. The material sequenced was whole blood. These receptors were collected from an adult who was a healthcare worker with PCR-confirmed SARS-CoV-2 infection or an uninfected control (not recorded which). The CDR3 runs from the conserved cysteine through the conserved F or W. A D gene is named only where the DNA matches it firmly. Expanded clones get a size class; other rows say once, few or many, or leave the size out.

j_call,d_call,clone_size,cdr3_length,v_call,cdr3_aa,cdr3_nt
TRBJ1-2,.,.,11,TRBV29-1,CSVVKGEAYTF,TGCAGCGTTGTTAAGGGTGAGGCCTACACCTTC
TRBJ1-1,.,few,13,TRBV29-1,CSAELGMNTEAFF,TGCAGCGCCGAACTTGGGATGAACACTGAAGCTTTCTTT
TRBJ1-5,.,.,15,TRBV20-1,CSARDQGRVNQPQHF,TGCAGTGCTAGAGATCAGGGGAGGGTCAATCAGCCCCAGCATTTT
TRBJ1-5,.,few,16,TRBV4-1,CASSQDGLGGYQPQHF,TGCGCCAGCAGCCAAGATGGTTTGGGGGGGTATCAGCCCCAGCATTTT
TRBJ2-2,.,few,14,TRBV19,CASSITVGTGELFF,TGTGCCAGTAGTATCACAGTAGGCACCGGGGAGCTGTTTTTT
TRBJ1-2,.,few,13,TRBV6-6,CASSLGASYGYTF,TGTGCCAGCAGCCTCGGGGCAAGCTATGGCTACACCTTC
TRBJ2-7,TRBD1,many,15,TRBV6-5,CASSPPGQFSYEQYF,TGTGCCAGCAGCCCGCCGGGACAGTTTTCCTACGAGCAGTACTTC
TRBJ2-7,.,many,13,TRBV29-1,CSVEVTEGGEQYF,TGCAGCGTTGAAGTGACCGAGGGGGGCGAGCAGTACTTC
TRBJ1-2,TRBD1,.,14,TRBV19,CASSTTGTGDGYTF,TGTGCCAGTAGTACCACCGGGACAGGGGATGGCTACACCTTC
TRBJ2-7,.,many,19,TRBV21-1,CASSKFQLSGGSCLYEQYF,TGTGCCAGCAGCAAATTTCAACTTTCCGGCGGGAGTTGTCTCTACGAGCAGTACTTC
TRBJ1-6,.,many,14,TRBV3-1,CASSHASNNSPLHF,TGTGCCAGCAGCCATGCCAGCAATAATTCACCCCTCCACTTT
TRBJ2-7,TRBD1,few,16,TRBV20-1,CSARDPGQAISYEQYF,TGCAGTGCTAGAGATCCGGGACAGGCAATCTCCTACGAGCAGTACTTC
TRBJ2-1,.,.,15,TRBV5-5,CASSLEIYSYNEQFF,TGTGCCAGCAGCTTGGAAATATACTCCTACAATGAGCAGTTCTTC
TRBJ2-2,.,many,15,TRBV2,CASAIEGGGGGELFF,TGTGCCAGCGCAATTGAGGGGGGCGGCGGCGGGGAGCTGTTTTTT
TRBJ1-3,.,many,16,TRBV7-2,CASSLNRVVSGNTIYF,TGTGCCAGCAGCTTAAACAGGGTAGTTTCAGGAAACACCATATATTTT
TRBJ2-3,TRBD2,.,15,TRBV20-1,CSARVGTSDTDTQYF,TGCAGTGCTAGGGTGGGGACTAGCGACACAGATACGCAGTATTTT
TRBJ2-1,.,many,15,TRBV20-1,CSASSSFRSYNEQFF,TGCAGTGCTAGCAGTTCGTTTAGGTCCTACAATGAGCAGTTCTTC
TRBJ2-1,TRBD2,few,14,TRBV19,CASSMGGTYNEQFF,TGTGCCAGTAGTATGGGAGGGACGTACAATGAGCAGTTCTTC